This TCR beta chain was recovered during a study of blood T cell repertoires in COVID-19. Study at large: Samples of COVID-19 (acute and convalescent) were obtained from the United States, Italy and Spain.

Trimming removed 7 bases from V and 1 base from J, with 7 bases in between. This CDR3 has 12 residues. From germline, CDR1 is SGHNT and CDR2 YYREEE (reference sequence). Methods used by the authors: The authors estimated nucleated cell counts from reference gene primer amplification. Sequenced by immunoSEQ multiplex PCR; TCRdb stores in-frame clones only, minus some. V, J and clone size reflect that table, while D and trimming were determined from the DNA. The table has about 260,000 clones, approximately 87% seen once; the top ten hold about 4.3%. The sequenced material came from peripheral blood. The clonotype comes from a man between 60 and 70 years old who had recovered from COVID-19. This rearrangement joins TRBV5-4 to TRBJ2-3; D unclear. CDR3 sequence: CASGQGTDTQYF. In DNA form, the CDR3 reads TGTGCCAGCGGGCAGGGCACAGATACGCAGTATTTT.